These 5 T cell receptor beta chains were all obtained from the same sample, sequenced in a study of shared clonotypes between healthy human individuals. Here immunoSEQ multiplex PCR was the method, and the copy in TCRdb shows in-frame clones only, minus some. Of about 1.1 million clones listed, approximately 78% are singletons. The sample comprised memory CD4+ T cells from PBMCs. As to subset: CD45RA-negative fraction. The source of these receptors is a man aged 18 to 30 in good health. Some clones in this sample may be carry-over from other donors' samples.

The chain combines TRBV7-7 with TRBJ2-2, with D perhaps matching TRBD1 (5 bases). This CDR3 is 14 amino acids long. V lost 5 bases to trimming and J lost 7 bases, with 14 bases between them. Germline V gene data show CDR1 as SSHAT and CDR2 as FNYEAQ (reference sequence). Here the CDR3 reads CASSPNSQGGELFF. In DNA, the CDR3 is TGTGCCAGCAGCCCGAACAGTCAGGGCGGGGAGCTGTTTTTT.

The chain links TRBV7-2 to TRBJ2-5; the match to TRBD2 covers 9 bases. The V segment lost 1 base and the J segment 5 bases; nucleotides outside the gene matches: 8. Germline lookup yields CDR1 SGHTA and CDR2 FQGNSA. The CDR3 is 16 residues long. DNA of the CDR3: TGTGCCAGCAGCTTAGGTTCTAGCGGGATGACGGAGACCCAGTACTTC. Translated: CASSLGSSGMTETQYF.

The chain joins TRBV4-1 to TRBJ2-3, with 10 bases fitting TRBD2. This CDR3 has 15 amino acids. Germline V gene sequence: CDR1 MGHRA, CDR2 YSYEKL. V dropped 4 bases and J dropped 6; count of bases not matched to a gene: 7. The CDR3 sequence: CASSLVGTSADTQYF. For the CDR3, the DNA is TGCGCCAGCAGCCTCGTGGGGACTAGCGCTGATACGCAGTATTTT.

The chain joins TRBV25-1 to TRBJ1-2; possibly TRBD1 for D (5 bases). This CDR3 spans 11 amino acids. V gave up 4 bases and J gave up 9 bases, with 9 bases separating them. CDR1 is MGHDK, CDR2 SYGVNS, per germline. The CDR3 DNA follows: TGTGCCAGCAGTGTGGGGACGAGCTACACCTTC. Its translation is CASSVGTSYTF.

The chain is built from TRBV29-1 and TRBJ1-2, with 7 nucleotides matching TRBD1. Per germline, CDR1 SQVTM and CDR2 ANQGSEA. The CDR3 covers 13 residues. The J segment lost 8 bases and the V segment lost 6 bases, leaving 12 bases of the junction unmatched. Written as DNA, the CDR3 is TGCAGCGTGGGGACAGCCTCCGGTAGCGGCTACACCTTC. Translated, it gives CSVGTASGSGYTF. Full variable domain (missing parts from reference TRBV29-1 and TRBJ1-2): SAVISQKPSRDICQRGTSLTIQCQVDSQVTMMFWYRQQPGQSLTLIATANQGSEATYESGFVIDKFPISRPNLTFSTLTVSNMSPEDSSIYLCSVGTASGSGYTFGSGTRLTVV.